This T cell receptor (beta chain) was captured in a study of T cell repertoires in cytomegalovirus infection (dated by TCRdb to between 2018 and 2021). In the study overall: The peptide stimulations were aimed at well-studied HLA-B-restricted epitopes as well as recently identified HLA-C-restricted CMV epitopes, whose presentation resists viral immunomodulation. Donor HLA type was relevant to the analysis, as public TCR beta signatures indicated carriage of CMV infection together with the matching HLA type. General findings and caveats noted by the study authors: In the ex vivo response, HLA-C-restricted CMV-specific TCR beta clonotypes were dominant, and in two of eight donors the single most frequent clonotype came from this HLA-C-restricted group. In both this cohort and an independent cohort of 352 donors, the cumulative frequency of public TCR beta family members distinguished carriers of CMV infection plus the relevant HLA type.

The CDR3 numbers 16 residues from cysteine through phenylalanine. Only the CDR3 DNA stays, 48 bases, in frame from base 1. V is reduced by 7 bases and J by 8 bases, leaving a spacing of 24 bases between them. Note on this clonotype: This clone's antigen is unknown. One base away there is no much larger clone; base qualities are not given.

The sample's treatment or condition label, decoded: in vitro stimulation with specific CMV peptide epitopes to enrich CMV-specific T cells. TCRdb names Illumina HiSeq 1500 as the instrument used. The public reads were run again by TCRdb, first through fastp at Q25 and then through MiXCR, and only productive beta chains were kept. Merged by CDR3 protein, the rows form single entries marked with the most common genes and DNA. The sample includes some 920,000 distinct CDR3 sequences, with approximately 33% observed a single time. The ten most abundant clones make up around an eighth of the sample. The rearrangement joined TRBV12-3 or TRBV12-4 to TRBJ2-1; TRBD2 is possibly the D segment (6 matching bases). The sample here was cultured CD8+ T cells from PBMCs, taken from culture after CMV antigen stimulation. The TCR was taken from a human donor in good health (CMV status not recorded). Some clones in this sample may be carry-over from other donors' samples. The nucleotides read TGTGCCAGCACCGATCTATGGGCGGGGAGAGAGCATGAGCAGTTCTTC. Translated, this gives CASTDLWAGREHEQFF.